These 16 T cell receptor beta chains were all obtained from the same sample, sequenced in a study of blood T cells in healthy people across ages (dated by TCRdb to 2015 to 2017). To prepare the library, 5' RACE was applied. For sequencing, an Illumina HiSeq 2500 was employed. A second roughly 7 to 12 cycle PCR used a sample-barcoded 5' primer and a J-beta primer mix. TCRdb reprocessing: public reads trimmed at Q25 with fastp, clones called with MiXCR, in-frame beta chains kept. All rows with the same CDR3 protein become a single entry with the most common DNA and genes. Present in this sample are around 1.5 million distinct CDR3 sequences, about 35% of which were seen just once. The top ten hold over 9% of the sample. Sequenced material: blood. The receptor source for this set is a woman aged 25-40 years in good health.

The chain couples TRBV6-1 to TRBJ2-3; D is unclear. V was pared by 1 base and J by 2 bases, with 7 bases between. The CDR3 length is 14 residues. CDR1 and CDR2 from the germline V gene are MNHNS and SASEGT. The CDR3 DNA is TGTGCCAGCAGTGAAGAAAGTCTCACAGATACGCAGTATTTT. This translates into CASSEESLTDTQYF.

The V gene is TRBV4-2, the J gene TRBJ2-5; no firm D call. Germline-derived CDR1 and CDR2 are LGHNA and YNFKEQ. This CDR3 contains 14 residues. V dropped 4 bases and J dropped 2 bases, with 11 bases sitting between them. The CDR3 reads CASSLDVGQETQYF. The CDR3 region has the DNA TGTGCCAGCAGCCTAGACGTGGGGCAAGAGACCCAGTACTTC.

This clonotype showed up just a few times. The chain couples TRBV7-3 to TRBJ2-1; D call uncertain. This CDR3 region has 14 residues. Germline CDR1 is SGHTA and CDR2 is FQGTGA. Trimming cost V 2 bases and J 3 bases, with 8 bases left between them. The CDR3, as DNA: TGTGCCAGCAGCTTAGACGTTCACTACAATGAGCAGTTCTTC. Translation: CASSLDVHYNEQFF.

This clonotype was counted between two and nine times. The chain couples TRBV5-1 to TRBJ1-2; TRBD1 aligns across 9 bases. The CDR3 runs 15 residues. V was clipped by 3 bases and J by 4 bases; unmatched bases: 7. CDR1 and CDR2 from the germline V gene are SGHRS and YFSETQ. The CDR3 bases are TGCGCCAGCAGCTCGGGGACAGGGCTTCTCTATGGCTACACCTTC. Translation: CASSSGTGLLYGYTF.

The chain joins TRBV24-1 to TRBJ1-5, with unresolved D. Trimming stripped 3 bases from V and 3 bases from J, with 2 bases between. This CDR3 contains 12 residues. CDR1 is KGHDR and CDR2 is SFDVKD in the germline V gene. CDR3 residues: CATSDPNQPQHF. CDR3 in DNA: TGTGCCACCAGTGATCCCAATCAGCCCCAGCATTTT.

This clonotype occurred a few times. The chain uses TRBV12-3 or TRBV12-4 and TRBJ1-1; D is ambiguous. CDR3 size: 13 residues. Trimming took off 4 bases at V and 4 bases at J, with 10 bases between the two ends. The CDR3 spells CASSSQFITEAFF. As DNA, the CDR3 is TGTGCCAGCAGTTCTCAATTTATCACTGAAGCTTTCTTT.

This clonotype was seen just once. The chain combines TRBV12-3 or TRBV12-4 with TRBJ1-2; D is possibly TRBD1 (5 bases). Trimming took off 6 bases at V and 6 bases at J, with 14 bases between the two ends. CDR3 length: 13 amino acids. This chain's CDR3 is CASRVRESDGYTF. The CDR3 nucleotides read TGTGCCAGCAGGGTCAGGGAGTCCGATGGCTACACCTTC.

About this clonotype: Since a much larger clone is just one base distant, this may be a read error. This chain uses TRBV6-6 with TRBJ2-5, with 11 bases aligning to TRBD1. CDR1 and CDR2 (germline): MNHNY, SVGAGI (reference sequence). The CDR3 extends over 15 amino acids. The CDR3 DNA is TGTGCCAGCAGTTGGACAGGGGGCGCGGGGGAGACCCGGTACTTC. It encodes CASSWTGGAGETRYF.

This clonotype was detected a few times. The chain carries TRBV10-3 and TRBJ1-2; 8 nucleotides match TRBD1. The CDR3 runs to 15 residues. The J segment lost 3 bases and the V segment lost 6 bases, leaving 9 bases of the junction unmatched. The germline gives CDR1 ENHRY, CDR2 SYGVKD. CDR3 bases: TGTGCCATCAGGGGAGGACAGGGAGCGTACTATGGCTACACCTTC. The encoded protein is CAIRGGQGAYYGYTF.

The chain joins TRBV5-1 to TRBJ2-5, with TRBD2 matching over 8 bases. CDR1 and CDR2 (germline): SGHRS, YFSETQ. CDR3 length: 15 residues. J lost 5 bases, V lost 2 bases, and 8 bases had no gene match. CDR3 loop: CASSFVGLAAETQYF. DNA of the CDR3: TGCGCCAGCAGCTTTGTCGGACTAGCTGCGGAGACCCAGTACTTC.

The chain couples TRBV28 to TRBJ1-5; D perhaps matches TRBD1 (6 bases). Germline-derived CDR1 and CDR2 are MDHEN and SYDVKM. Deletions cut 2 bases from V and 2 bases from J, with 22 bases between. The CDR3 is 19 residues long. CDR3 sequence (DNA): TGTGCCAGCAGTTTACTTGGCAGGGGAAAGTTTGTCGGCAATCAGCCCCAGCATTTT. It encodes CASSLLGRGKFVGNQPQHF.

This clonotype occurred a few times. The rearrangement joins TRBV20-1 to TRBJ2-5, with D perhaps TRBD1 or TRBD2 (5 bases each). V was pared by 1 base and J by 5 bases, with 17 bases between. In germline, CDR1 is DFQATT, CDR2 SNEGSKA (reference sequence). This CDR3 has 15 residues. CDR3: CSARGDGALMETQYF. Written as DNA, the CDR3 is TGCAGTGCTAGAGGGGACGGGGCCCTCATGGAGACCCAGTACTTC.

Only a few counts were recorded for this clonotype. The rearrangement joins TRBV5-1 to TRBJ2-1; D possibly corresponds to TRBD1 (5 bases). V lost 5 bases and J lost 7, with 16 bases in between. The CDR3 consists of 14 residues. CDR1 and CDR2 from the germline V gene are SGHRS and YFSETQ. The CDR3 DNA sequence: TGCGCCAGCAGGTATGAGACAGCGCCTAATGAGCAGTTCTTC. This translates into CASRYETAPNEQFF.

This chain uses TRBV2 with TRBJ1-5; D gene uncertain. Trimming removed 5 bases at V and 1 base at J, with 12 bases between. Looked up from germline, CDR1 is SNHLY and CDR2 is FYNNEI. The CDR3 runs to 15 residues. The CDR3 bases are TGTGCCAGCAGTAATCTGGACGGAAGCAATCAGCCCCAGCATTTT. This codes for CASSNLDGSNQPQHF.

This clonotype was found a few times. At one end, the junction sequence differs from germline, possibly due to a read error. The J gene is TRBJ2-5, the V gene TRBV20-1, with D perhaps matching TRBD1 or TRBD2 (6 bases each). The CDR3 extends over 14 amino acids. The V gene's germline CDR1 is DFQATT and CDR2 SNEGSKA (reference sequence). CDR3 DNA sequence: TGCAGTGCAAACGGGGGCTACCCACAAGAGACCCGGTACTTC. It specifies CSANGGYPQETRYF.

This clonotype appeared a few times. The CDR3 loop is CASSLPEWGSGYNEQFF. In DNA, the CDR3 is TGTGCCAGCAGCCTACCTGAGTGGGGAAGTGGCTACAATGAGCAGTTCTTC. V and J are TRBV21-1 and TRBJ2-1. TRBV21-1 represents a pseudogene. This CDR3 has 17 residues.